This section outlines one T cell receptor (beta chain) sequence together with its context. These data come from a study of blood T cell repertoires in COVID-19. Across the study: Researchers got acute and convalescent COVID-19 samples from the United States, Italy and Spain.

This table comes from immunoSEQ multiplex PCR, and its TCRdb copy is limited to in-frame clones, with some not included. This table has around 430,000 clones, around 88% appearing once. The CDR3 spans 15 residues. Germline values: CDR1 SEHNR, CDR2 FQNEAQ (reference sequence). J gave up 6 bases and V 5 bases, and 9 bases lay outside the gene matches. The rearrangement joins TRBV7-9 to TRBJ1-1, with 10 bases matching TRBD1. The sequenced sample was peripheral blood. The TCR was taken from a woman in her forties or fifties with COVID-19, enrolled during active disease. The CDR3 DNA sequence: TGTGCCAGCAGCAAACCAATGACAGGGGGCCCTGAAGCTTTCTTT. Its protein product is CASSKPMTGGPEAFF.